This entry is about one T cell receptor beta chain. Its binding antigen is unknown. Base qualities were left out, and no much larger clone turns up one base away. The data originate from a study of cytomegalovirus exposure and HLA in healthy donors (dated by TCRdb to between 2016 and 2019). For context, the study as a whole: An earlier analysis of some 550 of the donors reported about 250 Gb of sequence data and 100 million to 130 million unique TCR beta sequences from about 200 million T cells. Roughly 300 gigabases of sequencing data and 70 million to 100 million unique TCR sequences were included in an early release covering roughly 600 HLA-typed donors. Among the approximately 400 genotyped donors, approximately 77% belonged to the genetic ancestry cluster associated with self-reported Caucasian donors. The study aimed to test whether cataloging public T cell receptors could reveal signatures of past pathogen exposure. The study profiled the T cell repertoires of fewer than 850 subjects by immunosequencing and related them to cytomegalovirus serostatus. Besides the first cohort of around 670 subjects, a separate validation cohort made up of 120 different subjects was used. High-throughput TCR immunosequencing, statistical association of individual TCRs with disease status, and machine learning were combined to predict cytomegalovirus infection status. A later analysis re-analyzed previously published TCR beta repertoires from several hundred donors and added high-resolution HLA genotyping to study TCR occurrence patterns. Rather than drawing on any new phenotypic data, the later analysis identified candidate immune exposures from TCR beta sequences and the way those sequences occurred across donors. An earlier analysis of nearly 600 of the donors applied high-throughput TCR beta sequencing to assess whether each TCR beta V gene segment acted as functional or pseudogenic. Donor age, sex, ethnicity and CMV serostatus were compiled alongside the repertoire data. In a later genetic analysis, genome-wide SNP genotypes for about 55% of the 666 donors were used, and that subset was treated as a discovery cohort. All discovery cohort repertoires had been generated on a single sequencing platform. Class I and class II HLA loci were covered by the typing at four-digit resolution. The number of donors typed differed by locus, with roughly 620-630 for A, B, C, DRB1 and DQB1, around 560 for DQA1, 606 for DPA1, and approximately 470 for DPB1. Five DR-DQ haplotypes were handled as single units for association and clustering, since linkage in the cohort was strong. Among some 400 genotyped donors of the cohort, an average of approximately 240,000 unique TCR beta nucleotide sequences was sequenced per donor, of which approximately 18% were non-productive. The research as a whole found: The classifier was reported to diagnose cytomegalovirus status with high specificity and sensitivity in both the original cohort and the validation cohort. The presence/absence analyses assumed that sequencing depth was roughly uniform across donors, and that assumption may not be true. It was suggested by the authors that the approach could potentially be generalized to other disease states and immunological phenotypes. A cluster of highly shared sequence variants was judged likely to represent a technical artifact of the sequencing pipeline. A few of the identified cytomegalovirus-associated TCR beta chains were confirmed in vitro to be specific for cytomegalovirus antigens. Correlated functional status among segregating V segments might reflect linkage disequilibrium, but an unknown experimental factor could not be ruled out. Several of the top co-occurrence clusters appeared to be linked to parvovirus B19, influenza, CMV and Epstein-Barr virus, according to a later analysis. According to a later analysis, TCR association rates differed among HLA loci, with DRB1 alleles showing the most associated TCRs and HLA-C alleles showing the fewest. The study gave a list of 150 to 200 TCR beta chains associated with cytomegalovirus. The only immune exposure information available for the cohort was CMV serostatus. An association between a missense DCLRE1C variant and V-gene and J-gene trimming of TCR beta chains was found in a later genetic analysis and replicated in an independent cohort. Specific HLA alleles were associated with 15,000 to 20,000 TCR beta sequences at a false discovery rate of 0.05 in a later analysis. Compared with the approximately 710-donor mean, donors in an Asian-associated ancestry cluster had fewer N-insertions in productive TCRs, according to a later genetic analysis. When HLA alleles, especially DR and DQ, strongly co-occurred, attributing TCR associations to individual alleles was difficult. A later analysis found that most CMV-associated TCR beta chains appeared HLA-restricted, with HLA associations seemingly driven largely by CMV exposure. Some IMGT-functional V segments, including TRBV6-2 and TRBV6-3, could not be told apart with the 87-base-pair reads, so those segments were excluded. Broadly in line with IMGT annotations, most TCR beta V segments showed up in productive rearrangements about 90% or about 30% of the time in an earlier analysis of approximately 600 of the donors. The cohort was sequenced for TCR beta chains only, and without alpha or paired-chain data the features that could be detected were limited. The earlier analysis of about 600 of the donors excluded about 16 rarely observed V segments, including chromosome 9 orphons, because counts were too low. Most TCR sequences were observed very rarely across donors, whereas some public TCRs were present in many individuals. A later analysis found that HLA-associated TCR beta chains were more clonally expanded and had lower generation probabilities than equally common non-associated chains. A further reported finding was that TCR beta sequences accurately predicted the HLA-A and HLA-B alleles for most subjects in the first cohort. Because some donors lacked HLA typing at each locus, the association tests relied only on the typed subset.

The germline V gene encodes CDR1 ENHRY and CDR2 SYGVKD. Counted from cysteine to phenylalanine, this CDR3 has 15 amino acids. Only CDR3 DNA is held: 45 bases, read in frame from base 1. After removal of 6 bases from V and 5 bases from J, the junction retains 9 bases not matched to a gene. The cohort comprised around 700 healthy bone marrow donors. At the time of sampling, all cohort members were nominally healthy, though unrecorded immune exposures were likely present. The donor was CMV seronegative and belonged to the group of more than 300 seronegative cohort members. Every donor gave a peripheral blood sample, and the peripheral blood mononuclear cells from that sample were used for TCR beta sequencing. The Qiagen DNeasy Blood Extraction Kit was used to extract genomic DNA from the blood cell samples. The method behind the library was the immunoSEQ multiplex PCR assay. A mixture of 60 forward primers for TCR Vbeta segments and 13 reverse primers for TCR Jbeta segments was used in the multiplex PCR. The CDR3 region of rearranged TCR beta genes was amplified from genomic DNA with a multiplex PCR assay. The amplified TCR beta libraries were sequenced on the Illumina HiSeq System as 87-base-pair reads. The original methods were these. A later analysis tallied tens of millions of unique TCR beta chains across the 666 repertoires, and approximately 12 million of those chains were shared by two or more donors. Raw reads were error-corrected and collapsed into unique sequences with a nearest-neighbor algorithm that merged closely related sequences to remove PCR and sequencing errors. CDR3 sequences were aligned to IMGT reference sequences to assign V, D and J gene segments. For a sequence to be retained, at least a six-nucleotide match to both a V gene segment and a J gene segment was required. Rearrangements were classified as productive when the CDR3 lacked stop codons and remained in frame with V and J, and all other rearrangements were classified as non-productive. CDR3 was defined according to IMGT convention as the region running from the second conserved V-encoded cysteine to the conserved J-encoded phenylalanine. Sequences without an unambiguous match to a single V gene segment were excluded from the earlier analysis of about 600 of the donors. An earlier analysis of 587 of the donors classified V segments as functional when productive rearrangements were above 56.7% and as segregating when the standard deviation between donors was above 5%. A statistical classification framework was developed to diagnose cytomegalovirus status using the catalog of TCR beta chain sequences. In a later analysis, TCR nucleotide sequences were compared against IMGT/GENE-DB human TR gene sequences so that V and J genes could be assigned. Using the TCRdist pipeline, a later analysis assigned CDR3 sequences along with most-parsimonious VDJ recombination scenarios. In a later analysis, each TCR beta chain was defined by its CDR3 amino acid sequence together with its V-gene family, and reads lacking a unique V-gene family were excluded. To address suspected cross-contamination and a sequencing artifact, a later analysis removed approximately 600 highly shared, low-generation-probability nucleotide sequences. For each public chain, a later analysis derived a clonal expansion index from normalized ranks of inferred template counts within each repertoire. Generation probabilities in a later analysis came from a VDJ recombination model fitted to out-of-frame rearrangements, and those results were checked against IGoR. In a later analysis, hypergeometric tests were used to score TCR-TCR, TCR-HLA and TCR-CMV co-occurrence, with a repertoire-size bias correction applied to TCR pairs. To estimate false discovery rates, a later analysis permuted the HLA or CMV assignments 20 times. In a later analysis, co-occurring TCRs were grouped with DBSCAN, and TCRdist sequence similarity was added when clustering was performed within HLA-allele-positive subsets. For co-occurrence clustering, repertoires with fewer than 30,000 or more than 120,000 public chains were excluded, along with four to six repertoires with anomalous nucleotide sharing. The source is immuneACCESS, and TCRdb retained only in-frame sequences with V and J called. Part of the clones is not carried over; for the studies checked, unresolved V genes explain less than half of this, and the remainder is unexplained. D and trimming come from the DNA, and the V and J calls and clone size come from that table. A total of 130,000 or so clones appear in this sample, around 80% of them only once. The biggest ten clones account for approximately 3.2% of the sample.

The receptor chain draws on TRBV10-3 and TRBJ1-1; TRBD1 lines up with 10 middle nucleotides. The clonotype was recovered from a man in his forties in good health and CMV-seronegative. Sequencing was performed on PBMCs. The nucleotides are TGTGCCATCAGCCCTCGACAGGGGGCAGGAACTGAAGCTTTCTTT. This is translated as CAISPRQGAGTEAFF.